This T cell receptor (beta chain) was documented in a study of OX40 agonist ivuxolimab in advanced cancers. Study-wide background: Patients enrolled in dose escalation were diagnosed with hepatocellular carcinoma, melanoma, renal cell or head and neck cancer. A male proportion of under 90% was recorded, with mean age around 62 years and range roughly 23 to 79.

Study-wide points: Expanded clones were, on average, more numerous in CD8+ T cells than in CD4+.

V was clipped by 5 bases and J by 5 bases; unmatched bases: 9. The CDR3 extends over 16 amino acids. Germline loops: CDR1 SGHTA, CDR2 FQGNSA. Sequencing used immunoSEQ multiplex PCR; TCRdb keeps in-frame clones, though not all of them. The sample carries tens of thousands of clones, 80% to 95% recorded once. Remarks on this clone: Its antigen is still unknown.

The material sequenced was CD4+ or CD8+ T cells sorted from blood, taken in a trial of the OX40 agonist ivuxolimab. The TCR originated in an adult with an advanced solid tumor such as melanoma, head and neck, liver or kidney cancer. The chain carries TRBV7-2 and TRBJ2-1; 10 bases align to TRBD1. This chain's CDR3 is CASSPRQGARDNEQFF. In nucleotides, the CDR3 is TGTGCCAGCAGCCCCCGACAGGGGGCTAGGGACAATGAGCAGTTCTTC.